This T cell receptor beta chain was profiled in a study of blood T cells in healthy people across ages. Germline lookup yields CDR1 SNHLY and CDR2 FYNNEI. The CDR3 has 15 amino acids. J gave up 5 bases and V 5 bases, and 6 bases lay outside the gene matches. The use of a sample-barcoded 5' primer and a J-beta primer mix characterized a second PCR of roughly 7 to 11 cycles. One entry per CDR3 protein, called by TCRdb with MiXCR from the 5' RACE reads. Here the sample spans approximately 1.5 million distinct CDR3 sequences, roughly 30% being singletons. V usage is TRBV2 and J usage is TRBJ2-5, with 12 nucleotides matching TRBD2. This TCR was sampled from a woman aged 30 to 39 in good health. The sample consisted of blood. DNA of the CDR3: TGTGCCAGCAGTACCGGACTAGCGGGGAGGGAGACCCAGTACTTC. It translates to CASSTGLAGRETQYF.